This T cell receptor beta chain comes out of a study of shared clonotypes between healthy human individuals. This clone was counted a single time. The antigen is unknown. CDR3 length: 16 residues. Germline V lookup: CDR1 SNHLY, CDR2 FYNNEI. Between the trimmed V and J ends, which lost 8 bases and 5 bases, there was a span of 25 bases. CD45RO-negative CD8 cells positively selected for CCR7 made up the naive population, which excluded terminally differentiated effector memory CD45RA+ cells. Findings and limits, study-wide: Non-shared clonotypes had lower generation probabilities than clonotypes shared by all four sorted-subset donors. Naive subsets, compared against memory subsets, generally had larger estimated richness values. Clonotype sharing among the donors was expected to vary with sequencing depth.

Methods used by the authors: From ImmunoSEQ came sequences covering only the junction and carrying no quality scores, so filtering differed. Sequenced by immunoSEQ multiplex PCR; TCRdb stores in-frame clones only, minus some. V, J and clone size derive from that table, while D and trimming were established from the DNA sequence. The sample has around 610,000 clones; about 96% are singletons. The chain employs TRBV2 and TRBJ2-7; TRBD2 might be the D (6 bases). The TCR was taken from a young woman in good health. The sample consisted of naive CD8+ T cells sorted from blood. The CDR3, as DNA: TGTGCCAGCCTCCCTCTTTGGAGGGAACGAGAAGACGAGCAGTACTTC. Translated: CASLPLWREREDEQYF.